This T cell receptor beta chain is from a study of T-cell memory formation after mild COVID-19. The overall study: The TCR clusters were mostly specific to one donor. Findings and limits, study-wide: Those CD4+ clones that contracted were mainly in CM and EM (CD8+ ones in EMRA). Clones contracting over day 15 to 85 were CD4/CD8 balanced, with later expanders leaning CD4+.

TCRdb re-analysed the 5' RACE reads in MiXCR, keeping a single row per CDR3 protein. The data show hundreds of thousands of distinct CDR3 sequences, roughly 20% seen once. Germline CDR1 is SGHRS and CDR2 is YFSETQ. Trimming removed 4 bases from V and 7 bases from J; junction bases left unmatched: 7. This CDR3 has 14 amino acids. This clonotype was found a few times. Its antigen is unknown. This sequence originates from an adult woman who had mild COVID-19 (a few samples of this study predate the infection). Cell type and time point are not known. The rearrangement links TRBV5-1 to TRBJ1-1; 10 bases agree with TRBD1. Source material: PBMCs or a T cell subset sorted from them (not recorded which). CDR3 amino acids: CASSPRQGAVEAFF. CDR3 DNA: TGCGCCAGCAGCCCCAGACAGGGGGCAGTTGAAGCTTTCTTT.